The present T cell receptor (beta chain) was sequenced within a study of T cell responses to AZD1222 COVID-19 vaccine. Trimming left V 4 bases short and J 5 bases short, with 11 bases between. CDR1 is LNHDA and CDR2 is SQIVND in the germline V gene (reference sequence). The CDR3 extends over 13 amino acids. A remark on this clone: The target antigen is unknown.

This table comes from immunoSEQ multiplex PCR, and its TCRdb copy is limited to in-frame clones, with some not included. The sample includes 120,000 to 150,000 clones, approximately 89% of them seen just once. Regarding the study as a whole: Among vaccine-associated CD4 TCRs, coverage spanned spike, with dominance at 160-218 and 743-854. Elevations in Spike-specific TCR breadth and depth followed administration of two AZD1222 doses. Clonal diversity may have been underestimated, and the donors were mostly white British, with more females than males. Just a handful of people given AZD1222 tested seropositive at baseline.

The material sequenced was peripheral blood, taken 28 days after the second AZD1222 dose. The TCR sequence derives from an adult who received the AZD1222 COVID-19 vaccine. V and J are TRBV19 and TRBJ1-1; D gene ambiguous. The CDR3 reads CASSSQVRTEAFF. CDR3 sequence (DNA): TGTGCCAGTAGTAGCCAAGTCCGTACTGAAGCTTTCTTT.